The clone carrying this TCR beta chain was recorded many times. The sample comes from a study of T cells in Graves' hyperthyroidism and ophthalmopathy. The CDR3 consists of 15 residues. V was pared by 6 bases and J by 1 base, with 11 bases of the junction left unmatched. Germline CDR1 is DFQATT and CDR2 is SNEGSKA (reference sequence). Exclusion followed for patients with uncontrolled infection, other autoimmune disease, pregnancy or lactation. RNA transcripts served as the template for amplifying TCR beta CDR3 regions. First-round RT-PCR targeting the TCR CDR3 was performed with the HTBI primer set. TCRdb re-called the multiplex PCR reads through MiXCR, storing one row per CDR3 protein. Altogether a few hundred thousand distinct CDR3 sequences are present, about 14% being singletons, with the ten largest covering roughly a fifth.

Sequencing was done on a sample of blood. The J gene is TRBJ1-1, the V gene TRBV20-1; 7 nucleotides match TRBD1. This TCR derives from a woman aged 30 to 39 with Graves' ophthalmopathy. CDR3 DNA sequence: TGCAGTGCCAGGGGGGCAGGAGGGGCGAACACTGAAGCTTTCTTT. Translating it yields CSARGAGGANTEAFF.